This TCR beta chain was captured by sequencing in a study of T cell repertoires in ileal Crohn's disease (dated by TCRdb to between 2019 and 2020). With regard to the full study: The median duration of disease was approximately 8.3 years, and at the time of surgery around 32% of patients were active smokers. Postoperative therapy was given to about half of the patients, with thiopurines administered to 11 patients and anti-TNF agents administered to 18 patients. Running in parallel with the study was a multicentre cohort set up to find predictors of early endoscopic recurrence following ileocolonic resection. TCR repertoire analysis was done in a few dozen Crohn's disease patients from a prospective multicentre cohort. Every patient underwent surgery because of a complication, which was stricturing disease in about 60% and penetrating disease in 39%. A Rutgeerts score above i0 was used to define endoscopic postoperative recurrence. A total of 170 or so mucosal samples from around 57 patients were sequenced, collected from several sites on the surgical specimen and at postoperative endoscopy.

On this clone itself: The clone's antigen remains unknown. Base qualities are not provided; no much larger clone lies one nucleotide away.

For commercial TCRB immunosequencing, approximately 460 nanograms of biopsy DNA were submitted for each sample. Adaptive Biotechnology amplified the CDR3 regions from genomic DNA with a two-step multiplex PCR designed to control amplification bias. The first PCR used primers for every V and J gene segment; the second PCR added barcodes and Illumina adapters. CDR3 libraries were sequenced using an Illumina instrument. Per the original workflow: Vendor-provided pipelines were combined with custom analysis of raw data in R/Bioconductor under R version 3.3.0. Clonality, ranging from 0 to 1, was calculated as the inverse of the normalised Shannon entropy of all productive clones. High-frequency clones were defined as the share of the repertoire occupied by the top 100 clones, with only clones passing a 95% confidence test being retained. Overlap between samples was measured with the Morisita-Horn index, while repertoire diversity was measured with the Simpson index. As stored in TCRdb, this immuneACCESS dataset retains in-frame rearrangements with V and J assigned. A fraction of the clones does not appear; measured against another copy, unresolved V genes explain less than half of the discrepancy, and the remainder lacks a known reason. For V, J and clone size, that table is used; D and trimming come from the DNA. This sample comprises approximately 18,000 clones, over 50% of them detected only once. The ten largest clonotypes hold around 6.1% of the sample.

Adults with ileal or ileocolonic Crohn's disease and an indication for ileocolonic resection were eligible for inclusion. Whole ileal mucosal biopsies were stored frozen at -80°C before DNA extraction. A TRizol-based method was used to extract genomic DNA from the frozen whole biopsies, and the DNA was quantified with a NanoDrop 2000 spectrophotometer. The study at large found these results: Compared with CD4 T cells, sorted CD8 T cells held more high-frequency clones, which suggests that the mucosal expansions were mostly CD8. A significantly higher proportion of clonal expansions was observed in active smokers at surgery than in non-smokers (approximately 26% vs 20%, p=0.02). Higher percentages of high-frequency clones at the time of surgery were linked to endoscopic recurrence, and every patient with clonality above 26.8% (18/57) had recurrence. Only a subgroup of patients, of unstated size, had their mucosal CD4 and CD8 T cells sorted and sequenced.

The germline V gene (reference sequence) yields LNHNV for CDR1 and YYDKDF for CDR2. The junction shows trimming of 0 bases on V and 3 bases on J, plus 12 bases between the germline ends. The CDR3 measures 17 amino acids from cysteine to phenylalanine. CDR3 DNA is the only sequence kept; it has 51 bases, read in frame from the first base. In this chain, TRBV15 is recombined with TRBJ2-6; TRBD1 is perhaps the D gene, given 6 matching bases. The sequenced sample consisted of ileal tissue. The sequence came from an adult with Crohn's disease. The DNA sequence reads TGTGCCACCAGCAGAGATCCTGCAGGGGTTGGGGCCAACGTCCTGACTTTC. Its coded protein is CATSRDPAGVGANVLTF.